These 27 T cell receptor beta chains were sequenced from one sample in a study of cytomegalovirus exposure and HLA in healthy donors. Produced via immunoSEQ multiplex PCR; TCRdb's table is partial and in-frame only. The sample shows fewer than 250,000 clones, approximately 87% of them seen only once. Sequencing was carried out using PBMCs. The receptors stem from a young man in good health and CMV-seronegative.

This sequence joins TRBV4-1 and TRBJ1-1; D is unclear. With 8 bases removed from V and 0 bases from J, the gap between germline ends came to 10 bases. The CDR3 covers 13 residues. Germline lookup yields CDR1 MGHRA and CDR2 YSYEKL. Written as DNA, the CDR3 is TGCGCCAGCGGGCCTCAGTTGAACACTGAAGCTTTCTTT. Encoded protein: CASGPQLNTEAFF.

The chain recombines TRBV27 with TRBJ1-1; unclear D gene. Germline V gene sequence: CDR1 MNHEY, CDR2 SMNVEV (reference sequence). V was trimmed by 4 bases and J by 1 base, leaving 10 bases between them. The CDR3 totals 14 residues. In nucleotides, the CDR3 is TGTGCCAGCAGTTGGGCAGGCACGAACACTGAAGCTTTCTTT. It codes for CASSWAGTNTEAFF.

The genes are TRBV5-4 and TRBJ1-5; no clear D. This CDR3 is 15 amino acids long. Germline lookup yields CDR1 SGHNT and CDR2 YYREEE (reference sequence). V lost 5 bases, J lost 6 bases, and 18 bases lay in between. The chain's CDR3 is CASRKPTRSSQPQHF. For the CDR3, the DNA is TGTGCCAGCAGGAAGCCGACACGATCGAGTCAGCCCCAGCATTTT.

This chain uses TRBV5-1 with TRBJ2-3, with 10 bases lining up with TRBD2. CDR3 length equals 14 residues. Germline V gene sequence: CDR1 SGHRS, CDR2 YFSETQ. V lost 4 bases to trimming and J lost 6 bases; unmatched junction nucleotides: 5. The CDR3 nucleotides read TGCGCCAGCAGCCCACAGGGACTAGCGGATACGCAGTATTTT. Amino acid sequence: CASSPQGLADTQYF. The complete variable domain, with remaining parts taken from reference TRBV5-1 and TRBJ2-3, reads KAGVTQTPRYLIKTRGQQVTLSCSPISGHRSVSWYQQTPGQGLQFLFEYFSETQRNKGNFPGRFSGRQFSNSRSEMNVSTLELGDSALYLCASSPQGLADTQYFGPGTRLTVL.

The gene calls are TRBV7-2 and TRBJ2-7; perhaps TRBD2 as D (5 bases). In germline, CDR1 is SGHTA, CDR2 FQGNSA. Trimming removed 5 bases from V and 9 bases from J, with 17 bases in between. The CDR3 covers 13 residues. CDR3 nucleotides: TGTGCCAGCAGCCGAAGCGGTACATTCTCGCAGTACTTC. Its translation is CASSRSGTFSQYF.

This rearrangement joins TRBV7-9 to TRBJ2-3, with D possibly matching TRBD1 (6 bases). This CDR3 region has 14 residues. Trimming pared 5 bases from V and 6 bases from J, leaving 15 bases between. From germline, CDR1 is SEHNR and CDR2 FQNEAQ (reference sequence). The CDR3 sequence is CASSQIQGGDTQYF. The CDR3 DNA is TGTGCCAGCAGCCAAATACAGGGTGGTGATACGCAGTATTTT.

This chain connects TRBV7-2 to TRBJ2-1; 7 bases agree with TRBD2. This CDR3 region has 15 residues. Per germline, CDR1 SGHTA and CDR2 FQGNSA. With V trimmed by 7 bases and J by 0 bases, 6 bases remained unmatched. CDR3 bases: TGTGCCAGCAACCAGCGGGGCGACTCCTACAATGAGCAGTTCTTC. Translation gives CASNQRGDSYNEQFF.

With respect to this clone: Other DNA sequences in the sample encode the same CDR3. The rearrangement uses TRBV7-2 and TRBJ2-7; 11 bases map to TRBD2. Germline loops: CDR1 SGHTA, CDR2 FQGNSA. CDR3 length equals 15 residues. J gave up 1 base and V 1 base, and 0 bases lay outside the gene matches. In DNA, the CDR3 is TGTGCCAGCAGCTTAGGACTAGCGGGATCCTACGAGCAGTACTTC. It codes for CASSLGLAGSYEQYF.

This chain links TRBV25-1 with TRBJ2-3, with TRBD1 matching over 7 bases. The trim removed 7 bases at V and 2 bases at J, leaving 6 bases unmatched. The germline CDR1 and CDR2 sequences are MGHDK and SYGVNS. CDR3 length: 14 residues. In nucleotides, the CDR3 is TGTGCCAGCAACCAAGGGGGCCTCACAGATACGCAGTATTTT. Translation: CASNQGGLTDTQYF.

This chain links TRBV4-3 with TRBJ1-2; D uncertain. Trimming took 7 bases from V and 4 from J, leaving 19 bases between them. This CDR3 is built from 15 residues. Germline CDR1 is LGHNA and CDR2 is YSLEER. The CDR3 DNA reads TGCGCCAGCACGGCCCTTACCGGGGATAGCTATGGCTACACCTTC. It specifies CASTALTGDSYGYTF.

The chain recombines TRBV7-3 with TRBJ2-1; 8 bases agree with TRBD2. The length of the CDR3 is 13 residues. After removal of 5 bases from V and 9 bases from J, the junction contained 6 bases not matched to a gene. Germline V gene sequence: CDR1 SGHTA, CDR2 FQGTGA. The CDR3 sequence: CASSPGTSGEQFF. The CDR3 DNA sequence: TGTGCCAGCAGCCCTGGGACTAGTGGTGAGCAGTTCTTC.

This clone came up a few times. This sequence joins TRBV6-4 and TRBJ2-7; tentative D call: TRBD2 (7 bases). Between the trimmed V and J ends, which lost 4 bases and 5 bases, there was a span of 15 bases. The CDR3 covers 14 residues. The germline gives CDR1 MRHNA, CDR2 SNTAGT. CDR3 region: CASSAGGEYDEQYF. CDR3 nucleotides: TGTGCCAGCAGTGCGGGGGGCGAATACGACGAGCAGTACTTC.

The chain is built from TRBV4-3 and TRBJ1-5; no reliable D call. V dropped 1 base and J dropped 4 bases, with 5 bases sitting between them. Germline loops: CDR1 LGHNA, CDR2 YSLEER. This CDR3 comprises 13 residues. For the CDR3, the DNA is TGCGCCAGCAGCCAAGCCACTAATCAGCCCCAGCATTTT. It yields the protein CASSQATNQPQHF.

This sequence joins TRBV27 and TRBJ1-5; TRBD1 aligns across 9 bases. Unmatched junction bases numbered 4, after V lost 9 bases and J lost 4 bases. Germline CDR1 MNHEY, CDR2 SMNVEV (reference sequence). The CDR3 loop spans 13 amino acids. This CDR3 is CASRDRENQPQHF. The DNA of the CDR3 is TGTGCCAGTCGGGACAGGGAGAATCAGCCCCAGCATTTT.

The chain employs TRBV27 and TRBJ2-7; TRBD1 aligns across 9 bases. This CDR3 has 14 residues. J lost 5 bases, V lost 6 bases, and 8 bases had no gene match. Germline-derived CDR1 and CDR2 are MNHEY and SMNVEV (reference sequence). CDR3 protein: CASRPTRDRDEQYF. CDR3 DNA sequence: TGTGCCAGCAGACCTACCCGGGACAGGGACGAGCAGTACTTC.

The chain combines TRBV5-4 with TRBJ2-3; tentatively, D is TRBD1 (6 bases). Germline-derived CDR1 and CDR2 are SGHNT and YYREEE (reference sequence). The CDR3 spans 14 residues. V dropped 7 bases and J dropped 4 bases, with 16 bases sitting between them. CDR3 protein: CASATRGMADTQYF. The CDR3, as DNA: TGTGCCAGCGCTACGAGGGGGATGGCAGATACGCAGTATTTT.

V gene TRBV4-3 combines with J gene TRBJ1-2, with 8 positions matching TRBD1. Trimming removed 1 base from V and 4 bases from J; junction bases left unmatched: 8. The CDR3 sequence is 16 residues long. The V gene's germline CDR1 is LGHNA and CDR2 YSLEER. The CDR3: CASSQVETGDSYGYTF. CDR3 sequence (DNA): TGCGCCAGCAGCCAAGTGGAGACAGGGGATAGCTATGGCTACACCTTC.

CDR3 loop: CASSSYSPRRVHEQYF. The CDR3 nucleotides are TGTGCCAGCAGCTCATACAGCCCCCGGCGGGTACACGAGCAGTACTTC. The chain uses TRBV7-9 and TRBJ2-7, with D perhaps matching TRBD2 (5 bases). The CDR3 runs to 16 residues. The V gene's germline CDR1 is SEHNR and CDR2 FQNEAQ (reference sequence). The ends were cut back, 4 bases at V and 5 bases at J, with 21 bases in the middle.

The rearrangement uses TRBV28 and TRBJ2-7, with 7 nucleotides matching TRBD2. The CDR3 spans 15 residues. The V segment lost 8 bases and the J segment 5 bases; nucleotides outside the gene matches: 15. Looked up from germline, CDR1 is MDHEN and CDR2 is SYDVKM. The CDR3 sequence: CASPPGAGGTNEQYF. Written as DNA, the CDR3 is TGTGCCAGCCCCCCGGGAGCCGGTGGGACTAACGAGCAGTACTTC.

J is TRBJ2-5 and V is TRBV25-1; possibly TRBD1 for D (5 bases). Germline-derived CDR1 and CDR2 are MGHDK and SYGVNS. With 0 bases removed from V and 4 bases from J, the gap between germline ends came to 12 bases. CDR3 size: 15 residues. The CDR3 loop is CASSEYDSQRETQYF. The CDR3 DNA reads as TGTGCCAGCAGTGAATATGACAGCCAGAGAGAGACCCAGTACTTC.

This sequence joins TRBV20-1 and TRBJ2-5; D ambiguous. Germline V gene data show CDR1 as DFQATT and CDR2 as SNEGSKA (reference sequence). Trimming removed 3 bases from V and 4 bases from J, with 6 bases in between. This CDR3 comprises 11 residues. CDR3 region: CSARIRETQYF. CDR3 bases: TGCAGTGCTAGGATCAGAGAGACCCAGTACTTC.

The rearrangement links TRBV27 to TRBJ2-1, with TRBD2 as a possible D gene (6 bases). Trimming took 5 bases from V and 7 from J, leaving 15 bases between them. This CDR3 has 14 amino acids. Germline values: CDR1 MNHEY, CDR2 SMNVEV (reference sequence). CDR3 nucleotide sequence: TGTGCCAGCAGTATCCGGGACTCAGCTAATGAGCAGTTCTTC. It codes for CASSIRDSANEQFF.

The chain couples TRBV7-9 to TRBJ2-3, with a tentative D call TRBD2 (6 bases). The CDR3 extends over 15 amino acids. V lost 2 bases and J lost 4, with 13 bases in between. CDR1 is SEHNR and CDR2 is FQNEAQ in the germline V gene (reference sequence). The CDR3 region is CASSLISSGADTQYF. CDR3 nucleotides: TGTGCCAGCAGCTTAATAAGTTCGGGGGCAGATACGCAGTATTTT.

V usage is TRBV4-2 and J usage is TRBJ2-1; 10 bases align to TRBD1. Germline CDR1 reads LGHNA; CDR2 reads YNFKEQ. With V trimmed by 4 bases and J by 5 bases, 5 bases remained unmatched. There are 15 residues in the CDR3. CDR3 bases: TGTGCCAGCAGCCCCCGGACAGGGGGAGACAATGAGCAGTTCTTC. It translates to CASSPRTGGDNEQFF.

The chain couples TRBV30 to TRBJ2-4; no firm D call. Trimming shortened V by 0 bases and J by 0 bases, and 12 bases separated the two germline ends. Germline V gene lookup returns CDR1 GTSNPN and CDR2 SVGIG (reference sequence). The CDR3 runs to 16 residues. The CDR3 reads CAWSVRHTLAKNIQYF. The CDR3, as DNA: TGTGCCTGGAGTGTGAGGCATACCCTAGCCAAAAACATTCAGTACTTC.

DNA for the CDR3: TGTGCCAGCATCACTATGACAGGGACGAACACCGGGGAGCTGTTTTTT. This codes for CASITMTGTNTGELFF. The rearrangement joins TRBV5-6 to TRBJ2-2; 7 bases align to TRBD1. This CDR3 contains 16 residues. From germline, CDR1 is SGHDT and CDR2 YYEEEE. Unmatched junction bases numbered 8, after V lost 6 bases and J lost 0 bases.

This clone occurred a few times. The rearrangement uses TRBV2 and TRBJ2-7; no clear D. Germline CDR1 and CDR2: SNHLY and FYNNEI. The CDR3 consists of 11 residues. Trimming removed 4 bases from V and 3 bases from J, with 4 bases in between. The CDR3 is CASSANYEQYF. The CDR3 DNA is TGTGCCAGCAGTGCAAACTACGAGCAGTACTTC.